This T cell receptor beta chain was sequenced in a study of T-cell reconstitution after alpha-beta-depleted transplantation in children. TCRbeta library construction was performed incorporating unique molecular identifiers. TCRdb used MiXCR to reprocess the PCR reads, holding one entry per CDR3 protein. This table holds around 450,000 distinct CDR3 sequences, 10% to 13% found once. Trimming at V came to 5 bases and at J to 3 bases, leaving 1 base not matched to a gene. This CDR3 comprises 13 residues. This clonotype appeared many times. The source is a child aged 2-15 years with inherited bone marrow failure, due to receive a stem cell transplant. The source material was PBMCs, sampled before TCRalphabeta/CD19-depleted stem cell transplant. J is TRBJ2-7 and V is TRBV12-3 or TRBV12-4, with TRBD1 matching over 10 bases. DNA for the CDR3: TGTGCCAGCAGTGGGGACAGGGGCTACGAGCAGTACTTC. This encodes CASSGDRGYEQYF.